The rows below give T cell receptor beta chains drawn from one sample of a study of T cell repertoires in cytomegalovirus infection. TCRdb called the reads again in MiXCR, with one record for every CDR3 protein. The repertoire includes fewer than 200,000 distinct CDR3 sequences, about 20% of them detected once, and 20% to 30% sits in the top ten. No antigen has been assigned to these receptors. The sample in question was CD8+ T cells from cultured PBMCs, obtained from culture after CMV antigen stimulation. The receptors stem from a human donor in good health (CMV status not recorded). Some clones in this sample may be carry-over from other donors' samples. The CDR3 runs from the conserved cysteine through the conserved F or W. D genes are given only for firm matches. Rows give clone size only sometimes, using once, few, many, or a class for an expanded clone.

.,TRBV25-1,TRBJ1-2,.,TGTGCCAGCAGCGCGGGAGGCGTCTTCTATGGCTACACCTTC,CASSAGGVFYGYTF
few,TRBV4-3,TRBJ1-2,TRBD1,TGCGCCAGCAGCCCCCAATCGACAGGGGTTAACTATGGCTACACCTTC,CASSPQSTGVNYGYTF
.,TRBV7-2,TRBJ1-3,.,TGTGCCAGCACCTCGTTCACAGGGAGCTCTGGAAACACCATATATTTT,CASTSFTGSSGNTIYF
once,TRBV10-3,TRBJ1-2,TRBD1,TGTGCCATCACCGAAAGTGACAGGGATTTTGACTATGGCTACACCTTC,CAITESDRDFDYGYTF
few,TRBV7-9,TRBJ1-2,.,TGTGCCAGCAGCTTAGACGGGAGACACACAACTAACTATGGCTACACCTTC,CASSLDGRHTTNYGYTF
.,TRBV12-3/TRBV12-4,TRBJ2-1,.,TGTGCCAGCAGTTTAGGGACTCTCCAGGAGGGCGAGCAGTTCTTC,CASSLGTLQEGEQFF
few,TRBV7-9,TRBJ2-7,TRBD1,TGTGCCAGCAGCGCAGTAGGGACAGAACTCCCTTACGCATACGAGCAGTACTTC,CASSAVGTELPYAYEQYF
.,TRBV5-1,TRBJ2-1,TRBD2,TGCGCCAGCAGCTTGAGGGGTAGCGGGGGGGCCAGTAAAAATGAGCAGTTCTTC,CASSLRGSGGASKNEQFF
.,TRBV7-9,TRBJ2-7,.,TGTGCCAGCAGCGGACCTACAGGCGAGCAGTACTTC,CASSGPTGEQYF
few,TRBV12-3/TRBV12-4,TRBJ1-1,.,TGTGCCAGCAGTTTCGAGGGGTTTGTGACTGAAGCTTTCTTT,CASSFEGFVTEAFF
few,TRBV6-5,TRBJ1-2,.,TGTGCCAGCAGTTACTCGACCCGGAGCCCTCACTATGGCTACACCTTC,CASSYSTRSPHYGYTF
.,TRBV7-8,TRBJ1-2,.,TGTGCCAGCAGCTTAGGTTCGGGGGGGGATGGCTACACCTTC,CASSLGSGGDGYTF
.,TRBV7-2,TRBJ2-7,.,TGTGCCAGCAGCTTAGAGGGCGGGGATCTCGGGTACGAGCAGTACTTC,CASSLEGGDLGYEQYF
once,TRBV6-2/TRBV6-3,TRBJ2-3,.,TGTGCCAGCAGTTACTCGGGAACTAGCTTGGATACGCAGTATTTT,CASSYSGTSLDTQYF
few,TRBV6-8,TRBJ2-1,.,TGTGCCAGCAGTACGTCAGTGGGCTATGAGCAGTTCTTC,CASSTSVGYEQFF
.,TRBV6-5,TRBJ1-2,TRBD1,TGTGCCAGCATCCCCCTCCGGGACAGATTAAACTATGGCTACACCTTC,CASIPLRDRLNYGYTF
few,TRBV27,TRBJ1-1,TRBD1,TGTGCCAGCAGTCGACAGGGGACTGAAGCTTTCTTT,CASSRQGTEAFF
few,TRBV7-8,TRBJ2-7,.,TGTGCCAGCACCAACTTGAGGGTTTCCTACGAGCAGTACTTC,CASTNLRVSYEQYF
few,TRBV9,TRBJ1-6,.,TGTGCCAGCAGCCCCAAAGACTGGAGGTCGCCCCTCCACTTT,CASSPKDWRSPLHF
few,TRBV4-1,TRBJ1-1,TRBD1,TGCGCCAGCAGCCAGCTACAGGGGCCCCCTGAAGCTTTCTTT,CASSQLQGPPEAFF
few,TRBV7-9,TRBJ2-7,.,TGTGCCAGCAGCCGCCGGGGGACCCACGAGCAGTACTTC,CASSRRGTHEQYF
large,TRBV14,TRBJ1-2,.,TGTGCCAGCAGCCAAGTCCAGACAGACTTCTATGGCTACACCTTC,CASSQVQTDFYGYTF
.,TRBV27,TRBJ1-6,.,TGTGCCAGCAGGAGCGAGGGGTGGAATTCACCCCTCCACTTT,CASRSEGWNSPLHF
.,TRBV6-2/TRBV6-3,TRBJ1-1,.,TGTGCCAGCAGTTTAACTCCAAGGACGAACACTGAAGCTTTCTTT,CASSLTPRTNTEAFF
.,TRBV7-9,TRBJ1-2,TRBD1,TGTGCCAGCAGCACCGGGACAGGGGGCGCCGGGTATGGCTACACCTTC,CASSTGTGGAGYGYTF
.,TRBV7-2,TRBJ1-1,.,TGTGCCAGCAGCTGGGGGGGGTCTTCGGACCCTGAAGCTTTCTTT,CASSWGGSSDPEAFF
.,TRBV7-2,TRBJ2-2,TRBD1,TGTGCCAGCAGCTTAGGGTTCGGACAGGGTTGGGCGGCCGGGGAGCTGTTTTTT,CASSLGFGQGWAAGELFF
few,TRBV4-1,TRBJ2-1,.,TGCGCCAGCAGCCAAGATGGCGTGAGCTCCTACAATGAGCAGTTCTTC,CASSQDGVSSYNEQFF
few,TRBV6-1,TRBJ2-7,.,TGTGCCACCACGAAATGGAATAGCTACGAGCAGTACTTC,CATTKWNSYEQYF
.,TRBV6-1,TRBJ2-7,.,TGTGCCAGCATGAGGCCGAGCTCCTACGAGCAGTACTTC,CASMRPSSYEQYF
.,TRBV6-2/TRBV6-3,TRBJ1-1,.,TGTGCCAGCACCCGGGGGTTGCTCACTGAAGCTTTCTTT,CASTRGLLTEAFF
few,TRBV20-1,TRBJ1-4,.,TGCAGTGCTAGAAATGAAAAACTGTTTTTT,CSARNEKLFF
.,TRBV7-8,TRBJ2-1,TRBD2,TGTGCCAGCAATACAGCGGGGAATGAGCAGTTCTTC,CASNTAGNEQFF
.,TRBV7-9,TRBJ2-7,TRBD1,TGTGCCAGCAGACCGACAGGGGGAACCTACGAGCAGTACTTC,CASRPTGGTYEQYF
few,TRBV7-9,TRBJ1-4,TRBD1,TGTGCCAGCAGCTCGTCGGGACAGGGAGCAACTAATGAAAAACTGTTTTTT,CASSSSGQGATNEKLFF